This T cell receptor (beta chain) was sequenced during a study of T cell changes during pregnancy in multiple sclerosis. The CDR3 runs 15 residues. J was trimmed by 8 bases and V by 3 bases; bases with no gene match: 9. Germline loops: CDR1 KGHSH, CDR2 LQKENI. Using immunoSEQ multiplex PCR, the repertoire was profiled, and TCRdb retains in-frame clones only, with some absent. The sample yields about 72,000 clones, 91% seen once. This clone was observed once. This chain uses TRBV18 with TRBJ2-1, with 8 bases fitting TRBD2. This TCR derives from a female donor in good health, enrolled as a control in a pregnancy study. The source material was peripheral blood, sampled in the third trimester of pregnancy. In DNA, the CDR3 is TGTGCCAGCTCACCCGGACTAGCTCAACCCCATGAGCAGTTCTTC. Residues: CASSPGLAQPHEQFF.